This TCR beta chain was profiled in a study of T-cell memory formation after mild COVID-19. 5'RACE with constant-segment primers built TCRalpha and TCRbeta cDNA libraries with UMIs. MiXCR was run by TCRdb on the 5' RACE reads, yielding one entry per CDR3 protein. The table lists around 80,000 distinct CDR3 sequences, approximately 15% of them singletons. This CDR3 contains 17 residues. The germline V gene encodes CDR1 SGDLS and CDR2 YYNGEE. Unmatched junction bases numbered 7, after V lost 1 base and J lost 0 bases. The clonotype comes from an adult woman who had mild COVID-19 (a few samples of this study predate the infection). Cell type and time point are not known. The sequenced material came from PBMCs or a T cell subset sorted from them (not recorded which). J is TRBJ1-2 and V is TRBV9; 9 bases agree with TRBD1. This chain's CDR3 is CASSVWDRATTNYGYTF. The CDR3 nucleotides are TGTGCCAGCAGCGTATGGGACAGGGCGACTACTAACTATGGCTACACCTTC.